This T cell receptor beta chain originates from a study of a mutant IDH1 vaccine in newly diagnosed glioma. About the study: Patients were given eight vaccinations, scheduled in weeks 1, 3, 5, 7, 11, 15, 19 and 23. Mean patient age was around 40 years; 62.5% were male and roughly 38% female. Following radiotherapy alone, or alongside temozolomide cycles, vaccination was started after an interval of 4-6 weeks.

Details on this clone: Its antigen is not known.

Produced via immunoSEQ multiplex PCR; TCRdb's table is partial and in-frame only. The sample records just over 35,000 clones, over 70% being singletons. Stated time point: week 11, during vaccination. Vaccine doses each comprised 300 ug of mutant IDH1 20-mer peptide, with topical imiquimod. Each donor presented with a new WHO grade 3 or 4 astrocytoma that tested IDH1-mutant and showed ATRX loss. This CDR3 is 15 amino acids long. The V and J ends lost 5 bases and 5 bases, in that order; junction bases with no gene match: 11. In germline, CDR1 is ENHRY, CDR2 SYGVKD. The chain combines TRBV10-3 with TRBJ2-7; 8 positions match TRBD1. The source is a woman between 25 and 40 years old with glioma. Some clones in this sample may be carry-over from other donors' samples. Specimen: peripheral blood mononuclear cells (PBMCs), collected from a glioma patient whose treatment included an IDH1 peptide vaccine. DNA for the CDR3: TGTGCCATCAGTTCTCCGACAGGGGAGATTAACGAGCAGTACTTC. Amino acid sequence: CAISSPTGEINEQYF.